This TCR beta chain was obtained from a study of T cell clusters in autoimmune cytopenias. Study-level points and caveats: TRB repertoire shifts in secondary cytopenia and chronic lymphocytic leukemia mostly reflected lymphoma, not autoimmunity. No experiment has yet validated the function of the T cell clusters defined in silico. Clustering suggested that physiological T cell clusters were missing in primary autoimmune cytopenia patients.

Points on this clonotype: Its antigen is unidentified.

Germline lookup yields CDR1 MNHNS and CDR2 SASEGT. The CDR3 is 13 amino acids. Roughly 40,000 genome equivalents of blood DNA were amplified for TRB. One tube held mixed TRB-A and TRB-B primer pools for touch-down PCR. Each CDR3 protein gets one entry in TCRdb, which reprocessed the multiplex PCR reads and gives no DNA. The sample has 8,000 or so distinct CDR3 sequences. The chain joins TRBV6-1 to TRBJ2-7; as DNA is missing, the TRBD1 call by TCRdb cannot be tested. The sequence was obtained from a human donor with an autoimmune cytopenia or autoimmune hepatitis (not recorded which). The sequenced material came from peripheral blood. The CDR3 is CASIRQGHYEQYF.